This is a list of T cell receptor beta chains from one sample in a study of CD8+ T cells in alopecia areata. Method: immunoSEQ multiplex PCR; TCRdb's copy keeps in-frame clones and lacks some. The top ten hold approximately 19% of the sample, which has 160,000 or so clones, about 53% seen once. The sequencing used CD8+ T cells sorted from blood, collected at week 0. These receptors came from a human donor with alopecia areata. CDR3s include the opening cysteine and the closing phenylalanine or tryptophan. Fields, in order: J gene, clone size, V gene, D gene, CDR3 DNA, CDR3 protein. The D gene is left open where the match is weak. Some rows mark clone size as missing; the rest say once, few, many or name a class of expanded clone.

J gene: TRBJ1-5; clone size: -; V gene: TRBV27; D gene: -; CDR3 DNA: TGTGCCAGCAGTTCGTCAGGTACCCAGCCCCAGCATTTT; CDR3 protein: CASSSSGTQPQHF
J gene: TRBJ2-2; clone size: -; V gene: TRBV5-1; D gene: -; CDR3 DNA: TGCGCCAGCAGCTTGGCCAGGAGACAGGTCACCGGGGAGCTGTTTTTT; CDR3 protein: CASSLARRQVTGELFF
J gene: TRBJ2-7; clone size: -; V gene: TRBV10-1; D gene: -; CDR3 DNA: TGCGCCAGCAGTGAGTCGAGAGAGCAGTACTTC; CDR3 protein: CASSESREQYF
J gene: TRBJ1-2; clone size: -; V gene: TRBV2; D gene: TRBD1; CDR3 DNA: TGTGCCAGCAGTGAATTAGGAACAGGGGGAATCTATGGCTACACCTTC; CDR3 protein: CASSELGTGGIYGYTF
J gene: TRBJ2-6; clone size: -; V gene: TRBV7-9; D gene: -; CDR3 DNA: TGTGCCAGCCCTAAAGAGGGCTCTGGGGCCAACGTCCTGACTTTC; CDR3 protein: CASPKEGSGANVLTF
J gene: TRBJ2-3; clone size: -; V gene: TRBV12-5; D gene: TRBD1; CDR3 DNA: TGTGCTAGTGGTCCGCGGACAGGGAGTACAGATACGCAGTATTTT; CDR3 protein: CASGPRTGSTDTQYF
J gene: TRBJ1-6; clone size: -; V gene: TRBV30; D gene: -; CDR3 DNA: TGTGCCTGGAGTTCCGGGACGGGTAATTCACCCCTCCACTTT; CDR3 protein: CAWSSGTGNSPLHF
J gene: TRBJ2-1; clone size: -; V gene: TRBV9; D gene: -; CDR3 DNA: TGTGCCAGCAGCGCCAAAGTAGGAGAGCAGTTCTTC; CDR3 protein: CASSAKVGEQFF
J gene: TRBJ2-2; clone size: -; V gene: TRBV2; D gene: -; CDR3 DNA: TGTGCCAGCAGTTTAAGGGAAATGACCAACACCGGGGAGCTGTTTTTT; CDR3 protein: CASSLREMTNTGELFF
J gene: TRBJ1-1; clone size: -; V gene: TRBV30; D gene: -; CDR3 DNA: TGTGCCTGCAAAGCAGGGAGAACTGGTGAAGCTTTCTTT; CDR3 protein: CACKAGRTGEAFF
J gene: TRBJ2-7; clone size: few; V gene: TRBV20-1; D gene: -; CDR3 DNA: TGCAGTGCCCCGAGAGGGAGCGAGCAGTACTTC; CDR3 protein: CSAPRGSEQYF